The 27 T cell receptor beta chains below all came from one sample that was sequenced in a study of response to subunit inactivated influenza vaccine. TCRdb re-called the RT-PCR reads with MiXCR, one entry per CDR3 protein. The sample records around 570,000 distinct CDR3 sequences, under 9% being singletons. Sequencing was performed on PBMCs from blood, taken 23 months after vaccination. The source of these receptors is a man aged 45 to 70 who received an inactivated influenza vaccine.

This clonotype was counted between two and nine times. The CDR3 region is CASSYQGYEQYF. The CDR3 DNA reads TGTGCCAGCAGCTACCAGGGCTACGAGCAGTACTTC. The chain has TRBV7-9 and TRBJ2-7; D is possibly TRBD1 (5 bases). CDR1 and CDR2 from the germline V gene are SEHNR and FQNEAQ (reference sequence). Trimming cost V 4 bases and J 3 bases, with 7 bases left between them. This CDR3 region has 12 residues.

The table lists this clonotype with a few counts. The chain recombines TRBV19 with TRBJ2-5; D gene ambiguous. The V gene's germline CDR1 is LNHDA and CDR2 SQIVND (reference sequence). This CDR3 comprises 12 residues. The V gene lost 7 bases and the J gene lost 1 base, with 7 bases spanning the gap. CDR3 coding DNA: TGTGCCAGTACGGGTAGCCAAGAGACCCAGTACTTC. The encoded protein is CASTGSQETQYF.

The J gene is TRBJ2-5, the V gene TRBV9; the match to TRBD1 covers 7 bases. J gave up 5 bases and V 0 bases, and 1 base lay outside the gene matches. The CDR3 is made up of 13 amino acids. The germline gives CDR1 SGDLS, CDR2 YYNGEE. CDR3 sequence reads: CASSVETGETQYF. CDR3 DNA sequence: TGTGCCAGCAGCGTAGAGACAGGGGAGACCCAGTACTTC.

CDR3 loop: CASSLEGRYNEQFF. In DNA form, the CDR3 reads TGTGCCAGCAGTTTGGAAGGCCGGTACAATGAGCAGTTCTTC. The chain uses TRBV12-3 or TRBV12-4 and TRBJ2-1; D remains ambiguous. V lost 3 bases and J 4 bases, leaving 10 bases between the germline ends. The CDR3 covers 14 residues.

The chain links TRBV7-8 to TRBJ2-3; 9 bases align to TRBD2. CDR1 is SGHVS and CDR2 is FQNEAQ in the germline V gene. The CDR3 is 15 residues long. V dropped 5 bases and J dropped 7; count of bases not matched to a gene: 10. The CDR3 loop is CASSVLAGSWNTQYF. DNA of the CDR3: TGTGCCAGCAGCGTACTAGCGGGTTCGTGGAATACGCAGTATTTT.

This clonotype was recorded many times. The chain has TRBV7-2 and TRBJ1-6; the match to TRBD1 covers 8 bases. J lost 8 bases, V lost 0 bases, and 6 bases had no gene match. Germline CDR1 SGHTA, CDR2 FQGNSA. The CDR3 sequence is 16 residues long. The CDR3 protein is CASSLAPGTGDSPLHF. The CDR3 nucleotides are TGTGCCAGCAGCTTAGCCCCCGGGACAGGAGATTCACCCCTCCACTTT.

This clonotype has ten or more counts. The V call is TRBV20-1, the J call TRBJ2-1; D may match TRBD1 or TRBD2 (5 bases each). CDR3 length: 16 residues. Trimming removed 0 bases from V and 2 bases from J, with 14 bases in between. Germline CDR1 DFQATT, CDR2 SNEGSKA (reference sequence). CDR3: CSAREEGTTTYNEQFF. The CDR3 nucleotides are TGCAGTGCTAGAGAAGAGGGGACGACGACCTACAATGAGCAGTTCTTC.

This clonotype was counted at least ten times. The V and J genes are TRBV3-1 and TRBJ2-4, with D hard to call. Germline CDR1 and CDR2: LGHDT and YNNKEL (reference sequence). The CDR3 length is 16 residues. The ends were cut back, 1 base at V and 1 base at J, with 11 bases in the middle. The CDR3 bases are TGTGCCAGCAGCCAAGGTGCGTTCGGCGCCAAAAACATTCAGTACTTC. It is translated as CASSQGAFGAKNIQYF.

This clonotype was counted many times. The chain links TRBV5-1 to TRBJ1-2; the D is unclear. V was trimmed by 4 bases and J by 4 bases, leaving 14 bases between them. Germline lookup yields CDR1 SGHRS and CDR2 YFSETQ. CDR3 length: 14 residues. CDR3 sequence: CASSPGEVTYGYTF. CDR3 coding DNA: TGCGCCAGCAGCCCGGGAGAGGTGACCTATGGCTACACCTTC.

This clonotype was found a few times. The rearrangement joins TRBV3-1 to TRBJ1-2; no clear D gene. Per the germline V gene, CDR1 is LGHDT and CDR2 is YNNKEL (reference sequence). Trimming removed 2 bases from V and 7 bases from J, with 17 bases in between. The CDR3 has 15 amino acids. The CDR3 sequence is CASSQNTLKTPGYTF. The CDR3 nucleotides are TGTGCCAGCAGCCAAAACACCCTAAAGACCCCTGGCTACACCTTC. The variable domain in full, with the rest retrieved from reference TRBV3-1 and TRBJ1-2, is DTAVSQTPKYLVTQMGNDKSIKCEQNLGHDTMYWYKQDSKKFLKIMFSYNNKELIINETVPNRFSPKSPDKAHLNLHINSLELGDSAVYFCASSQNTLKTPGYTFGSGTRLTVV.

This clonotype was seen only a few times. The rearrangement links TRBV15 to TRBJ2-1, with 7 bases fitting TRBD2. CDR1 is LNHNV, CDR2 YYDKDF, per germline (reference sequence). J lost 0 bases, V lost 0 bases, and 2 bases had no gene match. The CDR3 extends over 16 amino acids. The CDR3 DNA follows: TGTGCCACCAGCAGAGATGCTAGCGGCTCCTACAATGAGCAGTTCTTC. Encoded protein: CATSRDASGSYNEQFF.

This clonotype has more than one count but fewer than ten. The chain carries TRBV4-2 and TRBJ2-7; 12 nucleotides line up with TRBD1. The CDR3 is made up of 15 amino acids. Per the germline V gene, CDR1 is LGHNA and CDR2 is YNFKEQ. J was trimmed by 5 bases and V by 4 bases; bases with no gene match: 6. CDR3 in DNA: TGTGCCAGCAGCCCAAGGGACAGGGGGCTCAACGAGCAGTACTTC. This translates into CASSPRDRGLNEQYF.

J is TRBJ1-5 and V is TRBV12-3 or TRBV12-4, with 8 bases identical to TRBD1. Losses at the gene ends were 6 bases for V and 6 bases for J; bases not matched to a gene: 7. The CDR3 consists of 14 residues. In DNA form, the CDR3 reads TGTGCCAGCAGCCACGGACAGGGCGGTCAGCCCCAGCATTTT. This sequence encodes CASSHGQGGQPQHF.

This clonotype was recorded many times. V usage is TRBV6-5 and J usage is TRBJ1-1; D remains ambiguous. Trimming pared 0 bases from V and 6 bases from J, leaving 11 bases between. In germline, CDR1 is MNHEY, CDR2 SVGAGI. This CDR3 is built from 14 residues. The CDR3 DNA reads as TGTGCCAGCAGTTACTCCGGGAGACGCGCTGAAGCTTTCTTT. Its translation is CASSYSGRRAEAFF.

This clonotype has a handful of counts. V is TRBV7-2 and J is TRBJ2-4; D gene uncertain. Trimming left V 5 bases short and J 10 bases short, with 9 bases between. Germline V gene lookup returns CDR1 SGHTA and CDR2 FQGNSA. The CDR3 runs 11 residues. CDR3 sequence reads: CASSLGWIQYF. The CDR3 DNA reads as TGTGCCAGCAGCCTCGGGTGGATTCAGTACTTC.

This clonotype has ten or more counts. The chain links TRBV3-1 to TRBJ2-2, with 9 nucleotides matching TRBD2. Germline CDR1 is LGHDT and CDR2 is YNNKEL (reference sequence). Trimming cost V 4 bases and J 6 bases; bases outside gene matches: 6. The CDR3 totals 15 residues. In nucleotides, the CDR3 is TGTGCCAGCAGCCCCCGACTAGCGGTTTCCGGGGAGCTGTTTTTT. It translates to CASSPRLAVSGELFF.

This chain connects TRBV14 to TRBJ2-5; no reliable D call. The CDR3 length is 13 residues. Germline loops: CDR1 SGHDN, CDR2 FVKESK. Trimming removed 3 bases at V and 1 base at J, with 6 bases between. The CDR3 nucleotides read TGTGCCAGCAGCCAGCTCGCCCAAGAGACCCAGTACTTC. It encodes CASSQLAQETQYF.

The V gene is TRBV7-2, the J gene TRBJ2-3; 7 bases align to TRBD2. The CDR3 runs 15 residues. Germline V CDR1 and CDR2: SGHTA, FQGNSA. The V and J ends lost 8 bases and 4 bases, in that order; junction bases with no gene match: 12. CDR3 DNA sequence: TGTGCCAGCGGGTCCCGGGGGGTTTATGCAGATACGCAGTATTTT. Amino acid sequence: CASGSRGVYADTQYF.

This clonotype was found many times. The chain combines TRBV12-3 or TRBV12-4 with TRBJ2-2; D remains unclear. This CDR3 is built from 15 residues. The V end lost 2 bases, the J end lost 0 bases, and 7 bases lay between the germline ends. The chain's CDR3 is CASSLREPNTGELFF. CDR3 bases: TGTGCCAGCAGTTTAAGAGAGCCGAACACCGGGGAGCTGTTTTTT.

There are a few counts of this clonotype. The chain couples TRBV12-3 or TRBV12-4 to TRBJ2-3; no firm D call. This CDR3 is 14 amino acids long. V lost 0 bases, J lost 2 bases, and 6 bases lay in between. The CDR3 nucleotides read TGTGCCAGCAGTTTAGCTACCCCCACAGATACGCAGTATTTT. Residues: CASSLATPTDTQYF.

This chain uses TRBV28 with TRBJ1-5; no clear D gene. The CDR3 has 13 residues. The V gene lost 6 bases and the J gene lost 3 bases, with 9 bases spanning the gap. Germline V lookup: CDR1 MDHEN, CDR2 SYDVKM. This chain's CDR3 is CASRWGNNQPQHF. The CDR3 DNA reads TGTGCCAGCAGATGGGGAAACAATCAGCCCCAGCATTTT.

The CDR3 protein is CASSTDRTRNEKLFF. The DNA for the CDR3 is TGTGCCAGCTCAACGGACAGGACAAGAAATGAAAAACTGTTTTTT. The chain is built from TRBV18 and TRBJ1-4; 7 bases match TRBD1. The CDR3 sequence is 15 residues long. Trimming at V came to 5 bases and at J to 5 bases, leaving 8 bases not matched to a gene. Germline loops: CDR1 KGHSH, CDR2 LQKENI.

This clonotype has ten or more counts. The gene calls are TRBV29-1 and TRBJ2-2; 12 nucleotides match TRBD2. The CDR3 runs 19 residues. Unmatched junction bases numbered 10, after V lost 0 bases and J lost 2 bases. The germline V gene has CDR1 SQVTM and CDR2 ANQGSEA. CDR3 residues: CSVEEKPTSGRRNTGELFF. The CDR3 DNA reads as TGCAGCGTTGAAGAGAAACCCACTAGCGGGAGGCGCAACACCGGGGAGCTGTTTTTT.

This clonotype occurred a few times. The CDR3 coding sequence is TGTGCCAGCAGTGGTGAAGGCGGGAGCTACTACGAGCAGTACTTC. Protein sequence: CASSGEGGSYYEQYF. The chain uses TRBV6-2 or TRBV6-3 and TRBJ2-7; 7 bases fit TRBD2. V lost 5 bases to trimming and J lost 3 bases; unmatched junction nucleotides: 10. Germline V gene data show CDR1 as MNHEY and CDR2 as SVGEGT. This CDR3 region has 15 residues.

The gene calls are TRBV5-1 and TRBJ2-7; D could derive from TRBD1 or TRBD2 (5 bases each). V lost 3 bases and J lost 7, with 14 bases in between. This CDR3 is built from 13 residues. CDR1 SGHRS and CDR2 YFSETQ come from the germline V gene. CDR3 nucleotide sequence: TGCGCCAGCAGCTCCGGGGCCAGGGAGGAGCAGTACTTC. It encodes CASSSGAREEQYF. The full variable domain, in which reference TRBV5-1 and TRBJ2-7 provide the parts outside the CDR3, is KAGVTQTPRYLIKTRGQQVTLSCSPISGHRSVSWYQQTPGQGLQFLFEYFSETQRNKGNFPGRFSGRQFSNSRSEMNVSTLELGDSALYLCASSSGAREEQYFGPGTRLTVT.

There are a few counts of this clonotype. The chain is built from TRBV14 and TRBJ2-5, with D possibly being TRBD1 (5 bases). Deletions cut 4 bases from V and 4 bases from J, with 13 bases between. CDR3 length: 14 amino acids. The germline V gene has CDR1 SGHDN and CDR2 FVKESK. CDR3 loop: CASSRRQSGETQYF. CDR3 bases: TGTGCCAGCAGCCGCCGACAGTCCGGAGAGACCCAGTACTTC.

Only a few counts were recorded for this clonotype. The rearrangement uses TRBV12-3 or TRBV12-4 and TRBJ2-7; D is unresolved. The CDR3 is 14 residues long. V lost 0 bases to trimming and J lost 5 bases, with 11 bases between them. The CDR3 loop is CASSLAAIGHEQYF. CDR3 DNA: TGTGCCAGCAGTTTAGCCGCAATCGGGCACGAGCAGTACTTC.